The T cell receptor (beta chain) described here comes from a study of shared clonotypes between healthy human individuals. The overall study: For every donor, three CD4 naive, three CD4 memory, two CD8 naive and one CD8 memory plates were used.

Adults of Caucasian background living in Nashville, Tennessee made up all donors. About this clone: Its cognate antigen is unknown.

Findings and caveats of the study: Sequencing depth was a factor that was expected to affect clonotype sharing among donors. Few donors restricted represented genetic and exposure-history diversity.

CDR3 length: 13 residues. Trimming left V 2 bases short and J 5 bases short, with 9 bases between. CDR1 is WSHSY, CDR2 SAAADI, per germline. Assay used: immunoSEQ multiplex PCR; TCRdb lists only in-frame clones, some missing. The data contain about 1.5 million clones, roughly 95% of them singletons. The rearrangement links TRBV10-2 to TRBJ1-2; D unclear. The clonotype originates from a man between 25 and 39 years old in good health. Sequencing used naive CD4+ T cells sorted from blood. Subset meaning: CD45RA+ positively selected. This CDR3 is CASSEIQGYGYTF. The CDR3 coding sequence is TGCGCCAGCAGTGAGATCCAAGGATATGGCTACACCTTC.